The 27 T cell receptor beta chains below come from one sample, sequenced in a study of identical twins. TCRdb fed the 5' RACE reads into MiXCR, producing one record per CDR3 protein. The repertoire holds under 900,000 distinct CDR3 sequences, with 9% to 15% as singletons. These data were also reused for a study on yellow fever vaccine responses in identical twins.

Sequenced sample: PBMCs. All receptors derive from a woman between 18 and 29 years old in good health.

The chain couples TRBV18 to TRBJ2-1, with 11 bases aligning to TRBD1. Per the germline V gene, CDR1 is KGHSH and CDR2 is LQKENI. This CDR3 has 17 residues. After removal of 3 bases from V and 1 base from J, the junction contained 5 bases not matched to a gene. The CDR3 DNA is TGTGCCAGCTCACCGGACAGGGGGCGACCTTCCTACAATGAGCAGTTCTTC. Its protein is CASSPDRGRPSYNEQFF.

This clonotype appeared many times. V gene TRBV20-1 combines with J gene TRBJ1-2; 10 bases line up with TRBD1. With 3 bases clipped from V and 9 bases from J, the junction kept 7 bases outside the gene matches. The germline gives CDR1 DFQATT, CDR2 SNEGSKA (reference sequence). The CDR3 contains 13 residues. The CDR3 coding sequence is TGCAGTGCTAGGCCAGGGACAGGGGACAGCTACACCTTC. As protein: CSARPGTGDSYTF.

At least ten counts were recorded for this clonotype. The chain carries TRBV15 and TRBJ2-2; maybe TRBD1 (6 bases). This CDR3 region has 18 residues. Per the germline V gene, CDR1 is LNHNV and CDR2 is YYDKDF (reference sequence). The V and J ends lost 3 bases and 6 bases respectively, with 23 bases between them. CDR3 nucleotide sequence: TGTGCCACCAGCAGCGACCGACTATCATTGGGGGCAGCCGGGGAGCTGTTTTTT. This gives the protein CATSSDRLSLGAAGELFF. Based on the CDR3 plus reference TRBV15 and TRBJ2-2, the full variable domain is DAMVIQNPRYQVTQFGKPVTLSCSQTLNHNVMYWYQQKSSQAPKLLFHYYDKDFNNEADTPDNFQSRRPNTSFCFLDIRSPGLGDTAMYLCATSSDRLSLGAAGELFFGEGSRLTVL.

This clonotype has a count of ten or more. The V call is TRBV12-3 or TRBV12-4, the J call TRBJ2-2, with unresolved D. The ends were cut back, 6 bases at V and 3 bases at J, with 11 bases in the middle. This CDR3 spans 14 amino acids. CDR3 region: CASRAGPYTGELFF. In DNA, the CDR3 is TGTGCCAGCAGAGCCGGACCATACACCGGGGAGCTGTTTTTT.

This clonotype was counted only a few times. The rearrangement joins TRBV4-1 to TRBJ1-5; D is perhaps TRBD1 (5 bases). This CDR3 is built from 16 residues. The V end lost 3 bases, the J end lost 1 base, and 13 bases lay between the germline ends. Germline values: CDR1 MGHRA, CDR2 YSYEKL. CDR3 sequence (DNA): TGCGCCAGCAGCCATCTTGAAGGGGCGAGCAATCAGCCCCAGCATTTT. Translating it yields CASSHLEGASNQPQHF.

Remarks on this clonotype: Germline and junction disagree at one end, which may indicate a read error. V is TRBV6-2 or TRBV6-3 and J is TRBJ2-3, with D tentatively TRBD2 (5 bases). This CDR3 has 14 amino acids. CDR1 is MNHEY and CDR2 is SVGEGT in the germline V gene. This CDR3 is CASSYVSSTNTQYF. CDR3 DNA: TGTGCCAGCAGTTACGTGTCTAGCACAAATACGCAGTATTTT.

The chain has TRBV20-1 and TRBJ2-1; D is perhaps TRBD1 (6 bases). Between the trimmed V and J ends, which lost 1 base and 4 bases, there was a span of 11 bases. CDR1 DFQATT and CDR2 SNEGSKA come from the germline V gene (reference sequence). The CDR3 loop spans 14 amino acids. The CDR3 coding sequence is TGCAGTGCTAGAGCCCATAGGGGGTACAATGAGCAGTTCTTC. Translated: CSARAHRGYNEQFF.

The rearrangement uses TRBV24-1 and TRBJ2-2, with a weak D call TRBD1 (6 bases). V shed 7 bases and J shed 1 base, with 18 bases lying between them. The CDR3 is 17 residues long. Germline V lookup: CDR1 KGHDR, CDR2 SFDVKD. This CDR3 is CATRSSWTALNTGELFF. The CDR3 DNA sequence: TGTGCCACCAGGTCTTCCTGGACAGCCTTGAACACCGGGGAGCTGTTTTTT.

The rearrangement links TRBV7-6 to TRBJ1-2, with 7 bases matching TRBD1. The J segment lost 3 bases and the V segment lost 0 bases, leaving 7 bases of the junction unmatched. Germline V gene data show CDR1 as SGHVS and CDR2 as FNYEAQ. The CDR3 has 16 amino acids. The CDR3 DNA reads TGTGCCAGCAGCTTAGCAGGGCCAGGGGGGCACTATGGCTACACCTTC. It translates to CASSLAGPGGHYGYTF.

This clonotype was picked up a small number of times. The V call is TRBV20-1, the J call TRBJ2-7, with TRBD2 matching 9 bases. There are 14 residues in the CDR3. Germline assignment: CDR1 DFQATT and CDR2 SNEGSKA (reference sequence). The junction had 3 bases not matched to a gene; V was cut back by 1 base and J by 2 bases. Here the CDR3 reads CSARGRGGAYEQYV. The CDR3 bases are TGCAGTGCTAGAGGGCGGGGGGGAGCCTACGAGCAGTACGTC.

The CDR3 nucleotides are TGTGCCAGCAGCCCCGGACAGGGACTGAGCTATGGCTACACCTTC. Translation: CASSPGQGLSYGYTF. The gene calls are TRBV11-2 and TRBJ1-2; 8 bases fit TRBD1. V shed 5 bases, J shed 4 bases, and the junction held 9 bases outside the gene matches. Germline loops: CDR1 SGHAT, CDR2 FQNNGV. The length of the CDR3 is 15 residues.

V usage is TRBV2 and J usage is TRBJ2-3; the D is unclear. V was pared by 2 bases and J by 7 bases, with 13 bases between. CDR1 is SNHLY and CDR2 is FYNNEI in the germline V gene. The CDR3 is made up of 14 amino acids. The DNA for the CDR3 is TGTGCCAGCAGTGAATCCAGCTCGGAAAATACGCAGTATTTT. Residues: CASSESSSENTQYF.

V and J are TRBV11-2 and TRBJ2-1; TRBD2 agrees at 16 bases. The germline V gene encodes CDR1 SGHAT and CDR2 FQNNGV. This CDR3 comprises 19 residues. The junction had 10 bases not matched to a gene; V was cut back by 2 bases and J by 6 bases. CDR3 sequence (DNA): TGTGCCAGCAGCTTAAGCCCGGGGACTAGCGGGAGGGGTGGCAATGAGCAGTTCTTC. It specifies CASSLSPGTSGRGGNEQFF.

This clonotype came up a few times. The V gene is TRBV7-2, the J gene TRBJ2-7; TRBD1 is a possible D gene (5 bases). V dropped 1 base and J dropped 2 bases, with 12 bases sitting between them. Germline CDR1 is SGHTA and CDR2 is FQGNSA. The CDR3 extends over 15 amino acids. The CDR3 sequence is CASSLGRAGTYEQYV. DNA of the CDR3: TGTGCCAGCAGCTTAGGTCGAGCAGGGACCTACGAGCAGTACGTC.

The rearrangement uses TRBV12-3 or TRBV12-4 and TRBJ2-1; 11 nucleotides align to TRBD2. V lost 5 bases, J lost 5 bases, and 11 bases stayed unmatched. CDR3 size: 17 residues. The CDR3 spells CASSQILSGRGDNEQFF. Here the CDR3 DNA reads TGTGCCAGCAGTCAAATCCTTAGCGGGAGGGGAGACAATGAGCAGTTCTTC.

This clonotype was counted a few times. This rearrangement joins TRBV11-2 to TRBJ1-1; TRBD1 is a possible D gene (5 bases). Trimming shortened V by 2 bases and J by 11 bases, and 12 bases separated the two germline ends. This CDR3 region has 12 residues. CDR1 is SGHAT, CDR2 FQNNGV, per germline. For the CDR3, the DNA is TGTGCCAGCAGCTTAAAGTCCAGGGCGGCTTTCTTT. This translates into CASSLKSRAAFF.

A few counts support this clonotype. The rearrangement uses TRBV2 and TRBJ1-1; 7 bases are a match to TRBD1. V dropped 4 bases and J dropped 4; count of bases not matched to a gene: 3. Germline CDR1 is SNHLY and CDR2 is FYNNEI. The CDR3 consists of 13 residues. The CDR3, as DNA: TGTGCCAGCAGTGTATCAGGGGGCACTGAAGCTTTCTTT. Its translation is CASSVSGGTEAFF.

In this sample, this clonotype turned up once. Sequence at one end of the junction differs from germline and may be a read error. The chain employs TRBV20-1 and TRBJ2-5, with no clear D. Germline values: CDR1 DFQATT, CDR2 SNEGSKA (reference sequence). This CDR3 contains 14 residues. The CDR3 DNA reads as TGCTGTGCTAGAGCCGTTAGGGATAAGGAGACCCAGTACTTC. It encodes CCARAVRDKETQYF.

This clonotype has at least ten counts. The chain couples TRBV28 to TRBJ1-1, with D unresolved. The CDR3 totals 13 residues. The V and J ends lost 0 bases and 2 bases respectively, with 4 bases between them. The V gene's germline CDR1 is MDHEN and CDR2 SYDVKM. The CDR3: CASSLWVNTEAFF. Here the CDR3 DNA reads TGTGCCAGCAGTTTATGGGTTAACACTGAAGCTTTCTTT.

This clonotype has a handful of counts. V and J are TRBV7-9 and TRBJ2-1; tentative D call: TRBD1 (5 bases). The CDR3 consists of 17 residues. V was pared by 5 bases and J by 2 bases, with 19 bases between. Germline-derived CDR1 and CDR2 are SEHNR and FQNEAQ (reference sequence). The DNA for the CDR3 is TGTGCCAGCAGCCCTCCAACAGGTCTAGGCCCCTACAATGAGCAGTTCTTC. Translation: CASSPPTGLGPYNEQFF.

This clonotype was recorded many times. The chain carries TRBV18 and TRBJ2-7, with D perhaps matching TRBD1 or TRBD2 (6 bases each). CDR1 KGHSH and CDR2 LQKENI come from the germline V gene. Trimming removed 9 bases from V and 3 bases from J, with 15 bases in between. The CDR3 has 13 residues. The DNA of the CDR3 is TGTGCCAGTTCGGGAGACAGGAACTACGAGCAGTACTTC. Translation gives CASSGDRNYEQYF. The variable domain in full, with the rest retrieved from reference TRBV18 and TRBJ2-7, is NAGVMQNPRHLVRRRGQEARLRCSPMKGHSHVYWYRQLPEEGLKFMVYLQKENIIDESGMPKERFSAEFPKEGPSILRIQQVVRGDSAAYFCASSGDRNYEQYFGPGTRLTVT.

The chain joins TRBV7-8 to TRBJ2-3; D not resolved. CDR1 is SGHVS and CDR2 is FQNEAQ in the germline V gene. The CDR3 covers 16 residues. The V end was cut by 5 bases, the J end by 0 bases, with 15 bases between. The CDR3 spells CASSPPPDLSTDTQYF. The CDR3 DNA sequence: TGTGCCAGCAGCCCGCCCCCTGACCTAAGCACAGATACGCAGTATTTT.

This clonotype was observed many times. The J gene is TRBJ2-1, the V gene TRBV11-2; the match to TRBD2 covers 11 bases. V lost 5 bases, J lost 5 bases, and 5 bases stayed unmatched. The CDR3 consists of 15 residues. Germline V gene lookup returns CDR1 SGHAT and CDR2 FQNNGV. CDR3 region: CASSLGTSGNNEQFF. The CDR3 coding sequence is TGTGCCAGCAGCCTCGGGACTAGCGGAAACAATGAGCAGTTCTTC.

This clonotype has ten or more counts. CDR3 loop: CASSLFDEQYF. The DNA for the CDR3 is TGTGCCAGCAGCTTGTTCGACGAGCAGTACTTC. V gene TRBV5-6 combines with J gene TRBJ2-7, with D hard to call. V shed 1 base and J shed 5 bases, with 4 bases lying between them. CDR1 is SGHDT, CDR2 YYEEEE, per germline. The CDR3 is made up of 11 amino acids.

In this sample, this clonotype turned up a few times. The CDR3 region has the DNA TGCAGTGCTATGGCAGCGAACACCGGGGAGCTGTTTTTT. Translated, it gives CSAMAANTGELFF. The chain uses TRBV20-1 and TRBJ2-2; no definite D call. V was pared by 4 bases and J by 0 bases, with 6 bases between. The CDR3 contains 13 residues. The germline gives CDR1 DFQATT, CDR2 SNEGSKA (reference sequence).

This clonotype was recorded a few times. The chain uses TRBV12-3 or TRBV12-4 and TRBJ2-3, with 7 bases fitting TRBD2. V was clipped by 3 bases and J by 5 bases; unmatched bases: 14. The CDR3 is 17 residues long. The CDR3 coding sequence is TGTGCCAGCAGTTTTGGCGTGCTGCGGGAGTCGGAAGATACGCAGTATTTT. Encoded protein: CASSFGVLRESEDTQYF.

This clonotype appeared many times. CDR3 nucleotides: TGCGCCAGCAGCTGGGGGACCGTGGGGAACACTGAAGCTTTCTTT. Its protein product is CASSWGTVGNTEAFF. This chain uses TRBV5-1 with TRBJ1-1, with a tentative D call TRBD1 (5 bases). In germline, CDR1 is SGHRS, CDR2 YFSETQ. Trimming shortened V by 3 bases and J by 1 base, and 13 bases separated the two germline ends. The CDR3 consists of 15 residues.